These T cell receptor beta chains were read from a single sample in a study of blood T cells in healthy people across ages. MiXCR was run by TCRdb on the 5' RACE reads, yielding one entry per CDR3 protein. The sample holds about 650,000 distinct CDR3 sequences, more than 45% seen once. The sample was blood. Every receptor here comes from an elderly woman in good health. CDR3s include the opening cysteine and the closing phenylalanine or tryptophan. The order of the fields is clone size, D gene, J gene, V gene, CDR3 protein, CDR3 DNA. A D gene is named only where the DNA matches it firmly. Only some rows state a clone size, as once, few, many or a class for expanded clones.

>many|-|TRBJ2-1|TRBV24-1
CATSAGEFRGEQFF
TGTGCCACCAGTGCAGGAGAATTTAGGGGTGAGCAGTTCTTC
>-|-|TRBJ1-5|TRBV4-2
CASSQAGQGLKAQHF
TGTGCCAGCAGCCAAGCTGGGCAGGGGTTGAAGGCCCAGCATTTT
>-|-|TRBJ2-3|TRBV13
CASSFRPNWAQYF
TGTGCCAGCAGCTTCAGACCGAATTGGGCGCAGTATTTT
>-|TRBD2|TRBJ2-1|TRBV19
CASSIGGGSSSYNEQFF
TGTGCCAGTAGTATAGGTGGCGGGAGTAGCTCCTACAATGAGCAGTTCTTC
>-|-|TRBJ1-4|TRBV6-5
CASSFVDSRPEKLFF
TGTGCCAGCAGTTTCGTCGACAGCCGACCTGAAAAACTGTTTTTT
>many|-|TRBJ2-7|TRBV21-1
CATPRSDRTGSYEQYF
TGTGCCACCCCAAGGTCCGACAGGACCGGCTCCTACGAGCAGTACTTC
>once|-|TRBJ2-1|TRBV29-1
CSVGTTRSYNEQFF
TGCAGCGTTGGGACGACGCGCTCCTACAATGAGCAGTTCTTC
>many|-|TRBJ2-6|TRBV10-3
CAIRPPSYNVLTF
TGTGCCATCAGGCCCCCCAGTTACAACGTCCTGACTTTC
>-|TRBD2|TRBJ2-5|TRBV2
CASSKRLAGEETQYF
TGTGCCAGCAGTAAGAGACTAGCGGGAGAAGAGACCCAGTACTTC
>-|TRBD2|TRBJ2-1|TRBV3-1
CASSQRGGNYNEQFF
TGTGCCAGCAGCCAGCGGGGGGGAAATTACAATGAGCAGTTCTTC
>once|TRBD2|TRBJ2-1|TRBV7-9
CASSLASLAGAPEQFF
TGTGCCAGCAGCTTAGCGTCACTAGCGGGAGCCCCTGAGCAGTTCTTC
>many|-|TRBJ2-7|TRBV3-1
CASSQEDQGEQYF
TGTGCCAGCAGCCAAGAGGACCAGGGCGAGCAGTACTTC
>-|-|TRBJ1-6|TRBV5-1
CASHRDTENPPLHF
TGCGCCAGCCACCGGGACACCGAAAATCCACCCCTCCACTTT
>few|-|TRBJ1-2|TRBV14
CASPCVSGNYGYTF
TGTGCCAGCCCCTGCGTAAGCGGTAACTATGGCTACACCTTC
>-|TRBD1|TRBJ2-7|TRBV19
CASSAGTGTANYEQYF
TGTGCCAGTAGTGCCGGGACCGGGACAGCCAACTACGAGCAGTACTTC
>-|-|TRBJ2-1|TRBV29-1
CSVDRVSYNEQFF
TGCAGCGTTGATAGGGTCTCCTACAATGAGCAGTTCTTC
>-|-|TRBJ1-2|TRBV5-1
CASSLRDGGHGYTF
TGCGCCAGCAGCTTACGGGACGGAGGGCACGGCTACACCTTC
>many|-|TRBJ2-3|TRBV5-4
CASSPGSARTDTQYF
TGTGCCAGCAGCCCGGGGTCAGCTCGCACAGATACGCAGTATTTT
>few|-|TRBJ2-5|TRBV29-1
CSVHRWGETQYF
TGCAGCGTTCATAGGTGGGGGGAGACCCAGTACTTC
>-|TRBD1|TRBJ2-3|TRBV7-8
CASRGPGQGTDTQYF
TGTGCCAGCAGGGGCCCGGGACAGGGCACAGATACGCAGTATTTT
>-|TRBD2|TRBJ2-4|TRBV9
CASSPFGGSEGIGIQYF
TGTGCCAGCAGCCCCTTCGGGGGGAGTGAGGGAATCGGCATTCAGTACTTC
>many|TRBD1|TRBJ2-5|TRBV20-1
CSARVRGTGIQETQYF
TGCAGTGCCCGCGTTAGAGGGACAGGGATCCAAGAGACCCAGTACTTC
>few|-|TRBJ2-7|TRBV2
CASSEGIILAYNEQYF
TGTGCCAGCAGTGAGGGTATCATCCTCGCCTACAATGAGCAGTACTTC
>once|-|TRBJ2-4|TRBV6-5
CASSFAGGDIQYF
TGTGCCAGCAGTTTTGCAGGGGGGGACATTCAGTACTTC
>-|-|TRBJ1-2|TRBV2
CASSELQGRNYGYTF
TGTGCCAGCAGTGAACTGCAGGGGAGGAACTATGGCTACACCTTC
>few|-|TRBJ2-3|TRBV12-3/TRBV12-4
CASSFGAADTQYF
TGTGCCAGCAGTTTCGGCGCCGCAGATACGCAGTATTTT
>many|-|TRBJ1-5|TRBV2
CASRLMEPQHF
TGTGCCAGCAGGCTTATGGAGCCCCAGCATTTT
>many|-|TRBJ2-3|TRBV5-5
CASSFRLITDTQYF
TGTGCCAGCAGCTTTCGACTGATCACAGATACGCAGTATTTT
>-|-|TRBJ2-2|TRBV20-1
CSARDGRFPRDTGELFF
TGCAGTGCTAGAGATGGGAGATTTCCTAGGGATACCGGGGAGCTGTTTTTT
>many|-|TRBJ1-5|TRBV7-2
CASSTMGQPQHF
TGTGCCAGCAGCACAATGGGACAGCCCCAGCATTTT
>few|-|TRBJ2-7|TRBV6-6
CASSDEIAREQYF
TGTGCCAGCAGTGACGAGATTGCGCGCGAGCAGTACTTC
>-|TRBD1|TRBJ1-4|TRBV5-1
CASSPDREDEKLFF
TGCGCCAGCAGCCCGGACAGGGAGGATGAAAAACTGTTTTTT
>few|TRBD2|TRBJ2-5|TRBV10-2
CASRAGPGETQYF
TGCGCCAGCAGAGCGGGACCTGGGGAGACCCAGTACTTC
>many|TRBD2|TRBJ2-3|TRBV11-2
CASSASSGGSQYF
TGTGCCAGCAGCGCGTCTAGCGGGGGGTCTCAGTATTTT
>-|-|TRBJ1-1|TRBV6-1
CASSGWGANTEAFF
TGTGCCAGCAGTGGTTGGGGGGCTAACACTGAAGCTTTCTTT
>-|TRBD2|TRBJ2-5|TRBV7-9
CASSFPGLAESNERYF
TGTGCCAGCAGCTTTCCGGGACTAGCGGAATCCAATGAGCGGTACTTC
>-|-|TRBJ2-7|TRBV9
CASSAAGSSSYNEQYF
TGTGCCAGCAGCGCCGCAGGGTCTAGCTCCTACAATGAGCAGTACTTC
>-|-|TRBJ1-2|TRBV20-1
CGSRVSPNYGYTF
TGCGGTTCCCGGGTCAGCCCTAACTATGGCTACACCTTC
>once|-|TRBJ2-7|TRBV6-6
CASSYGVPTSYEQYF
TGTGCCAGCAGTTACGGCGTGCCCACCTCCTACGAGCAGTACTTC
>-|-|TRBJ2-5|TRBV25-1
CASSEAGRETQYF
TGTGCCAGCAGTGAAGCGGGGCGGGAGACCCAGTACTTC
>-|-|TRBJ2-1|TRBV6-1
CASTPGGGLEQFF
TGTGCCAGCACCCCAGGGGGAGGACTTGAGCAGTTCTTC
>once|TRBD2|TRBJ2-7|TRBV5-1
CASSSIAGSSYNEQYF
TGCGCCAGCAGCTCCATAGCGGGGAGCTCCTACAATGAGCAGTACTTC
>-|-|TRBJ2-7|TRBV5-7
CASSRRREGGYEQYF
TGTGCCAGCAGCCGAAGAAGGGAAGGGGGCTACGAGCAGTACTTC
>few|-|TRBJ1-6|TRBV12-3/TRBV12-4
CASSRSGTYNSPPHF
TGTGCCAGCAGTCGCTCCGGGACCTATAATTCACCCCCCCACTTT
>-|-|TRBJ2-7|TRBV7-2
CASSPYSIWDNEQYF
TGTGCCAGCAGCCCTTACTCGATATGGGACAATGAGCAGTACTTC
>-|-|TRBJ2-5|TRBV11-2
CASSLEVLDTQYF
TGTGCCAGCAGCTTAGAGGTTTTGGATACCCAGTACTTC
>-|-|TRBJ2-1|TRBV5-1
CASSLAIGDLYNEQFF
TGCGCCAGCAGCTTGGCAATAGGGGACCTATACAATGAGCAGTTCTTC